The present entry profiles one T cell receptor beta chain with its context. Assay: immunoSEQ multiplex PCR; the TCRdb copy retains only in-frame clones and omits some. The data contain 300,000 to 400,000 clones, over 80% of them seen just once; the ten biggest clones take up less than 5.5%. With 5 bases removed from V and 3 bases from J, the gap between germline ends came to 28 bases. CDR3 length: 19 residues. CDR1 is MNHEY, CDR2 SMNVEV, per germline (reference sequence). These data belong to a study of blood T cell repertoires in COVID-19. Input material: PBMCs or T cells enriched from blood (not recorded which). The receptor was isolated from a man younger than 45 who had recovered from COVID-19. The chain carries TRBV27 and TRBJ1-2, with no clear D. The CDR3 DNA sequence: TGTGCCAGCAGTGCTTTCCCGTCGGTTTCGAGTTTGGAGGACTATGGCTACACCTTC. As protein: CASSAFPSVSSLEDYGYTF.